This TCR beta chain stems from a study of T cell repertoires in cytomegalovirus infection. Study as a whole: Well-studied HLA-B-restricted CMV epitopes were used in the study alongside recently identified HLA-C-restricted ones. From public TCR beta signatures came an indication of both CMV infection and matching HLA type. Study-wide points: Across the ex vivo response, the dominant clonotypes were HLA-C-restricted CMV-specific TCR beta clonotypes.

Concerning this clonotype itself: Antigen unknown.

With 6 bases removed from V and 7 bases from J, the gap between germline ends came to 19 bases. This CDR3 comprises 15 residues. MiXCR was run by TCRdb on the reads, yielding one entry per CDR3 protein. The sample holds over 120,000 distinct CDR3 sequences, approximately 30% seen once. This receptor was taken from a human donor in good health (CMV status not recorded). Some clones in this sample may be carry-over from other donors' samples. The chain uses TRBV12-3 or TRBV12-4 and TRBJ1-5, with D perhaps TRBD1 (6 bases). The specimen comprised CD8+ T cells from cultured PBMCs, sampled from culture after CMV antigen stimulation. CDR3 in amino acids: CASRSGTTGEQPQHF. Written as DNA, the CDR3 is TGTGCCAGCAGATCCGGGACAACTGGGGAACAGCCCCAGCATTTT.